These T cell receptor beta chains were read from a single sample in a study of blood T cell repertoires in COVID-19. Clones were read by immunoSEQ multiplex PCR, and TCRdb kept only the in-frame ones, dropping some. The sample has fewer than 300,000 clones, roughly nine tenths seen once. Sequenced: peripheral blood. Receptor source: a woman aged 25 to 39 with COVID-19, enrolled during active disease. CDR3s include the opening cysteine and the closing phenylalanine or tryptophan. The D gene is left open where the match is weak. Clone size is given for some rows only: seen once, a few or many times, or a class if the clone is expanded.

clone_size	d_call	v_call	j_call	cdr3_aa	cdr3_nt
-	-	TRBV7-2	TRBJ1-2	CASSLQAMYGYTF	TGTGCCAGCAGCTTGCAAGCCATGTATGGCTACACCTTC
-	-	TRBV3-1/TRBV3-2	TRBJ2-1	CASSQEGLSVSYNEQFF	TGTGCCAGCAGCCAGGAGGGGCTAAGCGTATCCTACAATGAGCAGTTCTTC
once	-	TRBV7-9	TRBJ2-3	CASSTRLMGTDTQYF	TGTGCCAGCAGCACCCGACTGATGGGCACAGATACGCAGTATTTT
-	TRBD2	TRBV14	TRBJ2-1	CASSQLLAGGHEQFF	TGTGCCAGCAGCCAACTACTAGCGGGAGGGCATGAGCAGTTCTTC
-	TRBD2	TRBV5-6	TRBJ2-2	CASSVGLAGNTGELFF	TGTGCCAGCAGCGTCGGACTAGCGGGAAACACCGGGGAGCTGTTTTTT
-	TRBD1	TRBV28	TRBJ1-1	CASSSGQGDTEAFF	TGTGCCAGCAGTTCCGGACAGGGGGACACTGAAGCTTTCTTT
once	-	TRBV20-1	TRBJ2-7	CSAQDTREQYF	TGCAGTGCTCAGGACACCAGGGAGCAGTACTTC
-	TRBD1	TRBV27	TRBJ1-6	CASSSGQGANSPLHF	TGTGCCAGCAGTTCCGGACAGGGGGCAAACTCACCCCTCCACTTT
-	TRBD2	TRBV19	TRBJ2-3	CASSTLAGGSDTQYF	TGTGCCAGTAGCACACTAGCGGGAGGATCAGATACGCAGTATTTT
-	TRBD1	TRBV6-4	TRBJ1-1	CASRPGTGKPMNTEAFF	TGTGCCAGCAGACCCGGGACAGGGAAGCCGATGAACACTGAAGCTTTCTTT
few	TRBD1	TRBV6-1	TRBJ2-1	CASSETGTGSNEQFF	TGTGCCAGCAGTGAAACCGGGACAGGGTCAAATGAGCAGTTCTTC
-	-	TRBV27	TRBJ2-2	CASSLVWTPNTGELFF	TGTGCCAGCAGCTTAGTCTGGACACCGAACACCGGGGAGCTGTTTTTT
once	-	TRBV20-1	TRBJ1-4	CSVGGEKLFF	TGCAGTGTTGGGGGGGAAAAACTGTTTTTT
-	TRBD2	TRBV9	TRBJ2-1	CASSPRLAEYNEQFF	TGTGCCAGCAGCCCTCGACTAGCGGAGTACAATGAGCAGTTCTTC
-	TRBD1	TRBV6-5	TRBJ1-5	CASSSGGNQPQHF	TGTGCCAGCAGTTCAGGGGGTAATCAGCCCCAGCATTTT
-	-	TRBV29-1	TRBJ1-2	CSVEVVAGQGGYTF	TGCAGCGTTGAAGTAGTAGCGGGGCAAGGTGGCTACACCTTC
-	-	TRBV7-9	TRBJ1-1	CASSLEEEIPAFF	TGTGCCAGCAGCTTAGAGGAGGAGATCCCGGCTTTCTTT
-	TRBD1	TRBV9	TRBJ1-2	CASSASLSGGGSAGYTF	TGTGCCAGCAGCGCGTCTCTCTCAGGGGGCGGATCGGCTGGCTACACCTTC
-	-	TRBV2	TRBJ1-6	CASSESGSRSPLHF	TGTGCCAGCAGTGAATCGGGGAGCCGCTCACCCCTCCACTTT
-	-	TRBV10-3	TRBJ1-2	CAISEPGGSDTNYGYTF	TGTGCCATCAGTGAGCCGGGGGGGTCGGACACTAACTATGGCTACACCTTC
once	TRBD2	TRBV4-1	TRBJ2-1	CASSLLGGLNHNEQFF	TGCGCCAGCAGCCTTTTGGGGGGACTAAATCACAATGAGCAGTTCTTC
-	TRBD2	TRBV11-2	TRBJ2-7	CASSPGLAGGRTYEQYF	TGTGCCAGCAGCCCGGGACTAGCGGGAGGTCGAACCTACGAGCAGTACTTC
once	-	TRBV6-5	TRBJ2-7	CASSYSRESSYEQYF	TGTGCCAGCAGTTACTCACGGGAAAGCTCCTACGAGCAGTACTTC
-	TRBD1	TRBV5-4	TRBJ2-7	CASSRGTGRNEQYF	TGTGCCAGCAGCCGTGGGACAGGAAGAAACGAGCAGTACTTC
-	TRBD1	TRBV18	TRBJ1-2	CASSLAGGGLNTF	TGTGCCAGCTCGCTTGCAGGGGGCGGATTAAACACCTTC
-	-	TRBV27	TRBJ1-6	CASSLKGAGLTSPLHF	TGTGCCAGCAGTTTAAAAGGGGCAGGGTTAACCTCACCCCTCCACTTT
-	-	TRBV27	TRBJ1-1	CATRRAGDFGTEAFF	TGTGCCACCCGAAGGGCAGGGGATTTTGGCACTGAAGCTTTCTTT
-	-	TRBV5-4	TRBJ2-7	CASSLGGATYEQYF	TGTGCCAGCAGCTTAGGGGGGGCAACCTACGAGCAGTACTTC
-	-	TRBV7-4	TRBJ1-5	CASTRGPSYSNQPQHF	TGTGCCAGCACCAGGGGCCCCTCTTATAGCAATCAGCCCCAGCATTTT
once	-	TRBV11-3	TRBJ2-7	CASSLDIGNRTTYEQYF	TGTGCCAGCAGCTTAGATATTGGCAACAGGACTACCTACGAGCAGTACTTC
-	-	TRBV7-9	TRBJ1-4	CASSLDTGEKLFF	TGTGCCAGCAGCTTAGATACGGGTGAAAAACTGTTTTTT
-	TRBD1	TRBV7-9	TRBJ1-3	CASIPAEPDRALLGNTIYF	TGTGCCAGCATCCCTGCCGAGCCCGACAGGGCTTTGCTTGGAAACACCATATATTTT
-	TRBD2	TRBV19	TRBJ2-3	CASKEAGASDTQYF	TGTGCCAGTAAGGAAGCGGGAGCCTCAGATACGCAGTATTTT
once	TRBD2	TRBV28	TRBJ2-3	CASSGGTSGRSRTQYF	TGTGCCAGCAGTGGAGGGACTAGCGGGAGGTCCCGGACGCAGTATTTT
-	-	TRBV5-4	TRBJ1-6	CASSGGKEGFNSPLHF	TGTGCCAGCAGCGGAGGGAAGGAGGGGTTTAATTCACCCCTCCACTTT
-	TRBD1	TRBV9	TRBJ2-1	CASSATGAGNEQFF	TGTGCCAGCAGCGCCACAGGGGCCGGCAATGAGCAGTTCTTC
-	-	TRBV3-1/TRBV3-2	TRBJ1-1	CASSQSPRGMNTEAFF	TGTGCCAGCAGCCAAAGTCCCCGCGGGATGAACACTGAAGCTTTCTTT
-	TRBD1	TRBV11-2	TRBJ2-5	CASSLDADRPIQETQYF	TGTGCCAGCAGCTTAGATGCGGACAGGCCGATACAAGAGACCCAGTACTTC